The 26 T cell receptor beta chains below all came from one sample that was sequenced in a study of shared clonotypes between healthy human individuals. Assay: immunoSEQ multiplex PCR; the TCRdb copy retains only in-frame clones and omits some. This sample has under 2,000,000 clones, with about 95% found just once. The naive CD8 subset, CD45RO-negative cells positively selected for CCR7, excluded terminally differentiated effector memory CD45RA+ cells. The sequencing input was naive CD8+ T cells sorted from blood. Receptor source: a man between 18 and 29 years old in good health.

The chain recombines TRBV5-3 with TRBJ2-1; D ambiguous. TRBV5-3 is flagged as an ORF with uncertain function. CDR3 length equals 16 residues. V was cut by 2 bases and J by 3 bases, with 15 bases left in between. CDR3 nucleotide sequence: TGTGCCAGAAGCTTTTACCGGGCCAAAAACTACAATGAGCAGTTCTTC. This translates into CARSFYRAKNYNEQFF.

This sequence joins TRBV5-8 and TRBJ2-2, with D possibly matching TRBD2 (7 bases). The V end lost 0 bases, the J end lost 4 bases, and 13 bases lay between the germline ends. This CDR3 is 16 amino acids long. CDR1 is SGHTS and CDR2 is YDEGEE in the germline V gene. This CDR3 is CASSLAGGLGTGELFF. Written as DNA, the CDR3 is TGTGCCAGCAGCTTGGCCGGGGGGCTTGGCACCGGGGAGCTGTTTTTT.

This chain links TRBV19 with TRBJ1-4; 7 positions agree with TRBD1. Germline CDR1 reads LNHDA; CDR2 reads SQIVND (reference sequence). The J segment lost 9 bases and the V segment lost 6 bases, leaving 10 bases of the junction unmatched. The CDR3 runs 14 residues. CDR3 DNA sequence: TGTGCCAGTAGCACCGACAGGGATCAGAAAAAACTGTTTTTT. Amino acid sequence: CASSTDRDQKKLFF.

J is TRBJ1-5 and V is TRBV6-6; 8 positions match TRBD1. This CDR3 is 14 amino acids long. The V segment lost 0 bases and the J segment 7 bases; nucleotides outside the gene matches: 2. Germline assignment: CDR1 MNHNY and CDR2 SVGAGI (reference sequence). The CDR3 DNA follows: TGTGCCAGCAGTTACTCGCAGGGGGCACAGCCCCAGCATTTT. Translation: CASSYSQGAQPQHF.

Notes on this clone: Other DNA sequences within the sample encode an identical CDR3. The rearrangement joins TRBV9 to TRBJ1-1, with 7 bases aligning to TRBD1. Germline V gives CDR1 SGDLS, CDR2 YYNGEE. The V segment lost 0 bases and the J segment 2 bases; nucleotides outside the gene matches: 1. The length of the CDR3 is 14 residues. DNA of the CDR3: TGTGCCAGCAGCGTAGAGGGGGCCAACACTGAAGCTTTCTTT. Translation: CASSVEGANTEAFF.

The gene calls are TRBV7-3 and TRBJ1-5; 7 nucleotides align to TRBD1. Looked up from germline, CDR1 is SGHTA and CDR2 is FQGTGA. Losses at the gene ends were 6 bases for V and 5 bases for J; bases not matched to a gene: 4. The length of the CDR3 is 13 residues. This chain's CDR3 is CASRNGTDQPQHF. The CDR3 nucleotides are TGTGCCAGCAGGAATGGGACAGATCAGCCCCAGCATTTT. The whole variable domain, remainder taken from reference TRBV7-3 and TRBJ1-5, is GAGVSQTPSNKVTEKGKYVELRCDPISGHTALYWYRQSLGQGPEFLIYFQGTGAADDSGLPNDRFFAVRPEGSVSTLKIQRTERGDSAVYLCASRNGTDQPQHFGDGTRLSIL.

Only one count was recorded for this clone. V and J are TRBV4-2 and TRBJ1-6, with D uncertain. CDR1 is LGHNA and CDR2 is YNFKEQ in the germline V gene. CDR3 size: 20 residues. Trimming removed 0 bases from V and 8 bases from J, with 26 bases in between. The CDR3 DNA sequence: TGTGCCAGCAGCCAAGATCTAGTGAAGACCCTCAGCGTCTGGGATTCACCCCTCCACTTT. The encoded protein is CASSQDLVKTLSVWDSPLHF.

The V and J genes are TRBV15 and TRBJ1-1; tentatively, D is TRBD1 (5 bases). V lost 0 bases and J lost 3, with 14 bases in between. This CDR3 is 16 amino acids long. From germline, CDR1 is LNHNV and CDR2 YYDKDF (reference sequence). Written as DNA, the CDR3 is TGTGCCACCAGCAGAGATTGGGCAGGGTCGGACACTGAAGCTTTCTTT. Its translation: CATSRDWAGSDTEAFF.

V usage is TRBV7-9 and J usage is TRBJ1-3; no definite D call. CDR1 and CDR2 (germline): SEHNR, FQNEAQ (reference sequence). The CDR3 runs to 16 residues. V was clipped by 5 bases and J by 0 bases, with 14 bases between them. The chain's CDR3 is CASSPSRTDSGNTIYF. DNA of the CDR3: TGTGCCAGCAGCCCCTCAAGGACGGACTCTGGAAACACCATATATTTT.

The chain couples TRBV28 to TRBJ1-2; D perhaps matches TRBD1 (6 bases). Germline lookup yields CDR1 MDHEN and CDR2 SYDVKM. CDR3 length: 14 amino acids. Trimming cost V 6 bases and J 4 bases, with 15 bases left between them. CDR3 nucleotide sequence: TGTGCCAGCAGGTTGACAGGTTTTGGCTATGGCTACACCTTC. This codes for CASRLTGFGYGYTF.

The J gene is TRBJ1-2, the V gene TRBV18; D unclear. From germline, CDR1 is KGHSH and CDR2 LQKENI. The CDR3 is 12 amino acids. The V end was cut by 3 bases, the J end by 7 bases, with 9 bases between. The CDR3 nucleotides are TGTGCCAGCTCACCGGTCGGACGTGGCTACACCTTC. Its translation is CASSPVGRGYTF.

The chain employs TRBV7-9 and TRBJ2-7; no definite D call. Germline assignment: CDR1 SEHNR and CDR2 FQNEAQ (reference sequence). Trimming pared 0 bases from V and 3 bases from J, leaving 12 bases between. CDR3 length: 15 amino acids. The CDR3 DNA reads TGTGCCAGCAGCTTAGCGCAAGGAAATGGCTACGAGCAGTACTTC. It is translated as CASSLAQGNGYEQYF.

The rearrangement links TRBV10-2 to TRBJ1-5; maybe TRBD1 (5 bases). CDR3 size: 16 residues. The germline V and J ends were trimmed by 0 bases and 0 bases, with 9 bases remaining between them. CDR1 and CDR2 (germline): WSHSY, SAAADI. CDR3 DNA: TGCGCCAGCAGTGAGTCGGGGACGTATAGCAATCAGCCCCAGCATTTT. It encodes CASSESGTYSNQPQHF.

Points on this clone: This sample includes further DNA sequences coding for the same CDR3. The rearrangement links TRBV19 to TRBJ1-1; D gene unclear. The V gene's germline CDR1 is LNHDA and CDR2 SQIVND (reference sequence). Trimming took off 1 base at V and 2 bases at J, with 8 bases between the two ends. The CDR3 runs to 14 residues. For the CDR3, the DNA is TGTGCCAGTAGTATAGGGGAGGGAAACACTGAAGCTTTCTTT. Protein product: CASSIGEGNTEAFF.

Comment on this clone: This CDR3 is also generated by other DNA sequences in the sample. V is TRBV7-9 and J is TRBJ2-3; D is undetermined. There are 13 residues in the CDR3. V gave up 5 bases and J gave up 4 bases, with 10 bases separating them. The V gene's germline CDR1 is SEHNR and CDR2 FQNEAQ (reference sequence). CDR3 amino acids: CASSLPTPDTQYF. CDR3 bases: TGTGCCAGCAGCCTTCCCACACCAGATACGCAGTATTTT.

The chain recombines TRBV13 with TRBJ2-7; D unresolved. Deletions cut 5 bases from V and 3 bases from J, with 17 bases between. CDR3 length equals 15 residues. Per germline, CDR1 PRHDT and CDR2 FYEKMQ (reference sequence). In DNA, the CDR3 is TGTGCCAGCAGCACATCTAGTGACTCGAGCTACGAGCAGTACTTC. Translation gives CASSTSSDSSYEQYF.

The table lists this clone with a count of one. The rearrangement joins TRBV30 to TRBJ1-3; no clear D gene. The V gene lost 4 bases and the J gene lost 0 bases, with 4 bases spanning the gap. Per the germline V gene, CDR1 is GTSNPN and CDR2 is SVGIG (reference sequence). The CDR3 extends over 12 amino acids. The chain's CDR3 is CAWIYSGNTIYF. The CDR3, as DNA: TGTGCCTGGATTTACTCTGGAAACACCATATATTTT.

The chain combines TRBV7-3 with TRBJ1-6, with unresolved D. The CDR3 loop spans 13 amino acids. Trimming left V 2 bases short and J 7 bases short, with 6 bases between. CDR1 SGHTA and CDR2 FQGTGA come from the germline V gene. The CDR3 bases are TGTGCCAGCAGCTTAGGAACGAATTCACCCCTCCACTTT. Its protein product is CASSLGTNSPLHF.

The V call is TRBV28, the J call TRBJ1-5; a possible D gene is TRBD1 (5 bases). This CDR3 contains 14 residues. V lost 8 bases, J lost 0 bases, and 11 bases lay in between. Germline-derived CDR1 and CDR2 are MDHEN and SYDVKM. CDR3 region: CASGAPYSNQPQHF. The CDR3 DNA reads TGTGCCAGCGGGGCCCCGTATAGCAATCAGCCCCAGCATTTT. Looking up the rest from reference TRBV28 and TRBJ1-5 gives the full variable domain: DVKVTQSSRYLVKRTGEKVFLECVQDMDHENMFWYRQDPGLGLRLIYFSYDVKMKEKGDIPEGYSVSREKKERFSLILESASTNQTSMYLCASGAPYSNQPQHFGDGTRLSIL.

The V gene is TRBV27, the J gene TRBJ2-1; D gene ambiguous. Germline V CDR1 and CDR2: MNHEY, SMNVEV (reference sequence). V gave up 6 bases and J gave up 3 bases, with 12 bases separating them. The CDR3 is 14 residues long. The CDR3 region is CASSSRAHYNEQFF. The CDR3, as DNA: TGTGCCAGCAGCTCTCGGGCCCACTACAATGAGCAGTTCTTC.

The rearrangement joins TRBV30 to TRBJ1-1; 7 nucleotides line up with TRBD1. The V segment lost 4 bases and the J segment 0 bases; nucleotides outside the gene matches: 2. Germline V gene data show CDR1 as GTSNPN and CDR2 as SVGIG (reference sequence). The CDR3 length is 13 residues. Here the CDR3 reads CAWTGQVNTEAFF. CDR3 DNA: TGTGCCTGGACCGGACAGGTGAACACTGAAGCTTTCTTT.

The rearrangement links TRBV4-1 to TRBJ2-2; 8 bases agree with TRBD2. CDR1 MGHRA and CDR2 YSYEKL come from the germline V gene. The junction had 4 bases not matched to a gene; V was cut back by 3 bases and J by 4 bases. This CDR3 spans 15 amino acids. The CDR3 loop is CASSQLAGFTGELFF. The CDR3 nucleotides are TGCGCCAGCAGCCAGCTAGCGGGTTTCACCGGGGAGCTGTTTTTT.

With respect to this clone: Other DNA variants within this sample encode the same CDR3. This chain links TRBV7-8 with TRBJ2-7; D not certain. The CDR3 covers 13 residues. Germline V gives CDR1 SGHVS, CDR2 FQNEAQ. V dropped 0 bases and J dropped 0 bases, with 3 bases sitting between them. The CDR3 DNA reads as TGTGCCAGCAGCTTAGCGTCCTCCTACGAGCAGTACTTC. Protein: CASSLASSYEQYF.

The rearrangement uses TRBV6-5 and TRBJ2-1, with TRBD1 matching 8 bases. Looked up from germline, CDR1 is MNHEY and CDR2 is SVGAGI. J gave up 1 base and V 5 bases, and 4 bases lay outside the gene matches. The CDR3 covers 15 residues. CDR3 region: CASSGQGWSYNEQFF. In DNA form, the CDR3 reads TGTGCCAGCAGTGGACAGGGCTGGTCCTACAATGAGCAGTTCTTC.

This chain connects TRBV28 to TRBJ2-7, with D perhaps being TRBD1 or TRBD2 (5 bases each). The CDR3 spans 16 residues. Germline V gene lookup returns CDR1 MDHEN and CDR2 SYDVKM. The V end was cut by 2 bases, the J end by 1 base, with 15 bases between. CDR3 sequence (DNA): TGTGCCAGCAGTTTAGGGACGGATCACAATTCCTACGAGCAGTACTTC. It is translated as CASSLGTDHNSYEQYF.

This chain joins TRBV9 and TRBJ2-3; 9 bases are shared with TRBD2. Per germline, CDR1 SGDLS and CDR2 YYNGEE. Trimming removed 2 bases from V and 6 bases from J; junction bases left unmatched: 13. The CDR3 spans 17 residues. The CDR3 nucleotides are TGTGCCAGCAGCGTCGCCGGGACTAGCCCCGCTGTTGATACGCAGTATTTT. Residues: CASSVAGTSPAVDTQYF. Drawing the rest from reference TRBV9 and TRBJ2-3, the complete variable domain is DSGVTQTPKHLITATGQRVTLRCSPRSGDLSVYWYQQSLDQGLQFLIQYYNGEERAKGNILERFSAQQFPDLHSELNLSSLELGDSALYFCASSVAGTSPAVDTQYFGPGTRLTVL.